This is a list of T cell receptor beta chains from one sample in a study of T cell responses to AZD1222 COVID-19 vaccine. Assay used: immunoSEQ multiplex PCR; TCRdb lists only in-frame clones, some missing. The sample lists approximately 130,000 clones, approximately 88% occurring once. The starting material was peripheral blood, obtained 28 days after the second AZD1222 dose. The receptors come from an adult who received the AZD1222 COVID-19 vaccine. The CDR3 runs from the conserved cysteine through the conserved F or W. The D gene is left open where the match is weak. Part of the rows lack a size; the others show once, few, many or a class for expanded clones.

clone_size: NA
j_call: TRBJ2-3
d_call: TRBD2
v_call: TRBV5-4
cdr3_aa: CASSLRLADTDTQYF
cdr3_nt: TGTGCCAGCAGCTTGAGACTAGCGGACACAGATACGCAGTATTTT

clone_size: NA
j_call: TRBJ2-1
d_call: NA
v_call: TRBV5-1
cdr3_aa: CASSSLQGTAYNEQFF
cdr3_nt: TGCGCCAGCAGCTCGTTGCAGGGGACGGCCTACAATGAGCAGTTCTTC

clone_size: NA
j_call: TRBJ2-5
d_call: NA
v_call: TRBV6-5
cdr3_aa: CASSYSPGETQYF
cdr3_nt: TGTGCCAGCAGTTACTCCCCCGGGGAGACCCAGTACTTC

clone_size: NA
j_call: TRBJ1-5
d_call: NA
v_call: TRBV28
cdr3_aa: CASRQRAYEKGNQPQHF
cdr3_nt: TGTGCCAGCAGGCAAAGGGCGTATGAAAAGGGCAATCAGCCCCAGCATTTT

clone_size: NA
j_call: TRBJ2-7
d_call: NA
v_call: TRBV5-8
cdr3_aa: CASRYGDTIIYEQYF
cdr3_nt: TGTGCCAGCAGGTACGGGGACACGATAATCTACGAGCAGTACTTC

clone_size: NA
j_call: TRBJ2-3
d_call: NA
v_call: TRBV18
cdr3_aa: CASSEGGGPDTQYF
cdr3_nt: TGTGCCAGCTCCGAAGGGGGGGGCCCAGATACGCAGTATTTT

clone_size: NA
j_call: TRBJ1-1
d_call: TRBD1
v_call: TRBV19
cdr3_aa: CASRIQGGLNTEAFF
cdr3_nt: TGTGCCAGTAGAATTCAGGGGGGCTTGAACACTGAAGCTTTCTTT

clone_size: NA
j_call: TRBJ2-2
d_call: TRBD1
v_call: TRBV5-1
cdr3_aa: CASSLAGTGRDTGELFF
cdr3_nt: TGCGCCAGCAGCTTAGCTGGGACAGGGCGCGACACCGGGGAGCTGTTTTTT

clone_size: NA
j_call: TRBJ1-1
d_call: NA
v_call: TRBV18
cdr3_aa: CASSPTELNTEAFF
cdr3_nt: TGTGCCAGCTCACCTACTGAGCTGAACACTGAAGCTTTCTTT

clone_size: once
j_call: TRBJ2-3
d_call: TRBD1
v_call: TRBV24-1
cdr3_aa: CATSDTGGMTDTQYF
cdr3_nt: TGTGCCACCAGTGATACAGGGGGCATGACAGATACGCAGTATTTT

clone_size: NA
j_call: TRBJ2-3
d_call: NA
v_call: TRBV14
cdr3_aa: CASSQAPGLGTDTQYF
cdr3_nt: TGTGCCAGCAGCCAGGCTCCGGGACTTGGCACAGATACGCAGTATTTT

clone_size: NA
j_call: TRBJ1-2
d_call: NA
v_call: TRBV11-2
cdr3_aa: CASSADGLYGYTF
cdr3_nt: TGTGCCAGCAGTGCCGACGGACTCTATGGCTACACCTTC

clone_size: NA
j_call: TRBJ2-6
d_call: NA
v_call: TRBV4-2
cdr3_aa: CASSQDSGNGANVLTF
cdr3_nt: TGTGCCAGCAGCCAAGATTCGGGGAACGGGGCCAACGTCCTGACTTTC

clone_size: NA
j_call: TRBJ1-2
d_call: TRBD1
v_call: TRBV6-1
cdr3_aa: CASSEASGTVLYGYTF
cdr3_nt: TGTGCCAGCAGTGAAGCAAGCGGGACAGTCTTGTATGGCTACACCTTC

clone_size: NA
j_call: TRBJ1-2
d_call: NA
v_call: TRBV2
cdr3_aa: CASRGGAGTQGAF
cdr3_nt: TGTGCCAGCAGGGGGGGCGCAGGCACCCAAGGGGCCTTC

clone_size: NA
j_call: TRBJ2-3
d_call: NA
v_call: TRBV19
cdr3_aa: CAAQGGSTDTQYF
cdr3_nt: TGTGCCGCCCAGGGGGGTAGCACAGATACGCAGTATTTT

clone_size: NA
j_call: TRBJ1-1
d_call: NA
v_call: TRBV7-2
cdr3_aa: CASSPTIGGAEAFF
cdr3_nt: TGTGCCAGCAGCCCAACCATTGGGGGGGCTGAAGCTTTCTTT

clone_size: once
j_call: TRBJ2-1
d_call: NA
v_call: TRBV5-1
cdr3_aa: CASSSAQSGGNEQFF
cdr3_nt: TGCGCCAGCAGCTCCGCCCAGTCCGGTGGGAATGAGCAGTTCTTC

clone_size: NA
j_call: TRBJ2-3
d_call: NA
v_call: TRBV5-6
cdr3_aa: CASSWLGAGDTQYF
cdr3_nt: TGTGCCAGCAGCTGGCTAGGTGCAGGGGATACGCAGTATTTT

clone_size: NA
j_call: TRBJ1-3
d_call: NA
v_call: TRBV20-1
cdr3_aa: CSAEGRNTIYF
cdr3_nt: TGCAGTGCTGAGGGGCGAAACACCATATATTTT

clone_size: NA
j_call: TRBJ1-5
d_call: NA
v_call: TRBV9
cdr3_aa: CASSVGGDRQPQHF
cdr3_nt: TGTGCCAGCAGCGTAGGAGGGGATCGGCAGCCCCAGCATTTT

clone_size: few
j_call: TRBJ2-1
d_call: TRBD1
v_call: TRBV19
cdr3_aa: CASSLLGTDNEQFF
cdr3_nt: TGTGCCAGTAGTCTCCTAGGGACAGACAATGAGCAGTTCTTC

clone_size: NA
j_call: TRBJ1-5
d_call: TRBD1
v_call: TRBV10-3
cdr3_aa: CAISGQGGNQPQHF
cdr3_nt: TGTGCCATCAGTGGACAGGGGGGCAATCAGCCCCAGCATTTT

clone_size: once
j_call: TRBJ2-3
d_call: TRBD1
v_call: TRBV27
cdr3_aa: CASSLILGTGTDTQYF
cdr3_nt: TGTGCCAGCAGTTTAATTCTCGGGACAGGGACAGATACGCAGTATTTT

clone_size: NA
j_call: TRBJ1-5
d_call: TRBD1
v_call: TRBV5-1
cdr3_aa: CASSEGQGNQPQHF
cdr3_nt: TGCGCCAGCAGCGAGGGACAGGGCAATCAGCCCCAGCATTTT

clone_size: NA
j_call: TRBJ1-6
d_call: TRBD1
v_call: TRBV3-1/TRBV3-2
cdr3_aa: CASSQTTGGTNSPLHF
cdr3_nt: TGTGCCAGCAGCCAGACGACAGGGGGGACCAATTCACCCCTCCACTTT

clone_size: few
j_call: TRBJ1-2
d_call: NA
v_call: TRBV27
cdr3_aa: CASSLPMTVNYGYTF
cdr3_nt: TGTGCCAGCAGTTTACCCATGACAGTCAACTATGGCTACACCTTC

clone_size: NA
j_call: TRBJ2-7
d_call: NA
v_call: TRBV5-8
cdr3_aa: CASSLASTGAYEQYF
cdr3_nt: TGTGCCAGCAGCTTGGCCTCCACGGGAGCCTACGAGCAGTACTTC

clone_size: once
j_call: TRBJ2-1
d_call: TRBD2
v_call: TRBV19
cdr3_aa: CASSMVSGRFNEQFF
cdr3_nt: TGTGCCAGTAGTATGGTTAGCGGGAGGTTCAACGAGCAGTTCTTC